This T cell receptor beta chain stems from a study of Tregs in tolerant kidney transplant recipients. Trimming pared 7 bases from V and 1 base from J, leaving 16 bases between. CDR3 length equals 15 residues. Germline lookup yields CDR1 MNHEY and CDR2 SVGAGI. Only in-frame clones appear in the TCRdb table, and some are missing; sequencing was by immunoSEQ multiplex PCR. The sample lists about 240,000 clones; 80% to 85% were seen once. As to this clone: Its antigen remains unknown.

CD4+CD25+CD127- Tregs, CD4+CD25- non-Tregs, CD4 and CD8 cells were sorted. General study results and limits: Activated donor B cell expansion appeared to reveal the most relevant donor-specific TCRbeta repertoire.

The chain couples TRBV6-5 to TRBJ1-1, with D possibly matching TRBD1 (6 bases). Sequenced input: CD4+ T cells from blood. This receptor was identified in a human donor in good health. CDR3 DNA sequence: TGTGCCAGCAATACCCAAACAGGGTGGAACACTGAAGCTTTCTTT. Amino acids: CASNTQTGWNTEAFF.